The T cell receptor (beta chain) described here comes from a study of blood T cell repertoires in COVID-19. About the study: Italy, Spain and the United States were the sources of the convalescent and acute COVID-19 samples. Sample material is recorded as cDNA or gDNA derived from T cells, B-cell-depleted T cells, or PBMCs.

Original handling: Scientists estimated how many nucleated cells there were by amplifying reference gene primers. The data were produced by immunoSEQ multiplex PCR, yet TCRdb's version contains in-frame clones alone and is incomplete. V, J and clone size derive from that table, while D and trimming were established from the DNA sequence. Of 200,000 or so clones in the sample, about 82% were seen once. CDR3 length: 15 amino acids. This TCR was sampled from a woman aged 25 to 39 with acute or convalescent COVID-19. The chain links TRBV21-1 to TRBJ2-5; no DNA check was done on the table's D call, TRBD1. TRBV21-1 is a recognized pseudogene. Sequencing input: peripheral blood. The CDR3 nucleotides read TGTGCCAGCAGCAAAGTTAGTAGGACACAAGAGACCCAGTACTTC. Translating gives CASSKVSRTQETQYF.